These 21 T cell receptor beta chains came from one sample sequenced in a study of blood T cell repertoires in COVID-19. Clones were read by immunoSEQ multiplex PCR, and TCRdb kept only the in-frame ones, dropping some. There are a few hundred thousand clones in the sample; approximately 90% occur only once, and roughly 8.3% lies in the top ten. Sequenced sample: PBMCs or T cells enriched from blood (not recorded which). All receptors come from a middle-aged man who had recovered from COVID-19.

J is TRBJ2-5 and V is TRBV5-1, with D perhaps matching TRBD1 (5 bases). The germline V and J ends were trimmed by 0 bases and 3 bases, with 9 bases remaining between them. The CDR3 is 14 amino acids. Germline lookup yields CDR1 SGHRS and CDR2 YFSETQ. This CDR3 is CASSLDRIEETQYF. The CDR3 DNA reads as TGCGCCAGCAGCTTGGACAGGATCGAAGAGACCCAGTACTTC.

The chain recombines TRBV6-5 with TRBJ2-5, with 11 positions matching TRBD2. The CDR3 runs 16 residues. The germline V gene has CDR1 MNHEY and CDR2 SVGAGI. The junction had 4 bases not matched to a gene; V was cut back by 0 bases and J by 4 bases. The CDR3 DNA follows: TGTGCCAGCAGTTACTCTGGTCTAGCGGGAGGAGAGACCCAGTACTTC. Amino acid sequence: CASSYSGLAGGETQYF.

This clone appeared a single time. CDR3 in DNA: TGTGCCAGCAGCGGACATCCCTCGGGCAATCAGCCCCAGCATTTT. Protein sequence: CASSGHPSGNQPQHF. This chain links TRBV11-2 with TRBJ1-5, with D maybe TRBD1 (5 bases). V was pared by 5 bases and J by 2 bases, with 13 bases between. Germline lookup yields CDR1 SGHAT and CDR2 FQNNGV. The CDR3 extends over 15 amino acids.

The V gene is TRBV2, the J gene TRBJ1-5; D is perhaps TRBD1 (6 bases). Germline-derived CDR1 and CDR2 are SNHLY and FYNNEI. This CDR3 region has 14 residues. V was shortened by 2 bases and J by 3 bases, with 8 bases between the two germline ends. CDR3 DNA: TGTGCCAGCAGTGAAACAGGGTCCAATCAGCCCCAGCATTTT. This sequence encodes CASSETGSNQPQHF.

The chain joins TRBV6-2 or TRBV6-3 to TRBJ2-3; TRBD2 matches 9 bases. Germline lookup yields CDR1 MNHEY and CDR2 SVGEGT. J was trimmed by 4 bases and V by 0 bases; bases with no gene match: 11. This CDR3 has 18 amino acids. CDR3 in DNA: TGTGCCAGCAGTTACTCGGGTAATCTAGCGGGACGATCAGATACGCAGTATTTT. This translates into CASSYSGNLAGRSDTQYF.

The chain joins TRBV6-4 to TRBJ2-1, with a weak D call TRBD2 (5 bases). The CDR3 has 16 amino acids. The germline V gene encodes CDR1 MRHNA and CDR2 SNTAGT. V was shortened by 2 bases and J by 7 bases, with 18 bases between the two germline ends. CDR3 region: CASSDRGGARRNEQFF. Here the CDR3 DNA reads TGTGCCAGCAGTGACCGTGGCGGCGCTCGGAGGAATGAGCAGTTCTTC.

This rearrangement joins TRBV18 to TRBJ2-5, with D perhaps TRBD2 (6 bases). The CDR3 sequence is 15 residues long. Trimming shortened V by 2 bases and J by 5 bases, and 15 bases separated the two germline ends. Germline values: CDR1 KGHSH, CDR2 LQKENI. The CDR3 protein is CASSPARDLGETQYF. Written as DNA, the CDR3 is TGTGCCAGCTCACCAGCCCGGGACTTGGGGGAGACCCAGTACTTC.

The V call is TRBV13, the J call TRBJ1-1; D is perhaps TRBD1 (5 bases). Germline CDR1 and CDR2: PRHDT and FYEKMQ (reference sequence). Trimming pared 5 bases from V and 4 bases from J, leaving 17 bases between. The CDR3 extends over 15 amino acids. The CDR3 DNA sequence: TGTGCCAGCAGCCCAACAAATGGGGGGGTCACTGAAGCTTTCTTT. Translated: CASSPTNGGVTEAFF.

The chain joins TRBV11-3 to TRBJ1-1; D ambiguous. Germline V gene lookup returns CDR1 SGHNT and CDR2 YENEEA. CDR3 length: 12 residues. The germline V and J ends were trimmed by 4 bases and 4 bases, with 7 bases remaining between them. CDR3 in amino acids: CASSSSGTEAFF. CDR3 sequence (DNA): TGTGCCAGCAGCTCTTCGGGCACTGAAGCTTTCTTT.

This clone was counted between two and nine times. The J gene is TRBJ2-5, the V gene TRBV7-2; 7 bases line up with TRBD1. There are 16 residues in the CDR3. Germline CDR1 is SGHTA and CDR2 is FQGNSA. Trimming removed 5 bases from V and 1 base from J; junction bases left unmatched: 10. The CDR3 DNA follows: TGTGCCAGCAGCCCTCTCAGGGCAGGGGGCCAAGAGACCCAGTACTTC. It translates to CASSPLRAGGQETQYF.

The rearrangement joins TRBV12-3 or TRBV12-4 to TRBJ2-5; D may be TRBD2 (5 bases). V was pared by 6 bases and J by 4 bases, with 12 bases between. This CDR3 is built from 13 residues. The CDR3 DNA reads as TGTGCCAGCAGGAGGCGGGCTGGAGAGACCCAGTACTTC. This gives the protein CASRRRAGETQYF.

The chain carries TRBV10-3 and TRBJ2-1; TRBD2 might be the D (5 bases). The germline CDR1 and CDR2 sequences are ENHRY and SYGVKD. The CDR3 consists of 15 residues. V was trimmed by 9 bases and J by 3 bases, leaving 18 bases between them. The CDR3 is CAIGSDGMIYNEQFF. CDR3 bases: TGTGCCATAGGATCTGACGGGATGATCTACAATGAGCAGTTCTTC.

The V call is TRBV27, the J call TRBJ1-5, with 7 bases matching TRBD1. V shed 3 bases and J 5 bases; nucleotides not matched to a gene: 4. The CDR3 consists of 14 residues. Per germline, CDR1 MNHEY and CDR2 SMNVEV (reference sequence). The CDR3 loop reads CASSFRQGDQPQHF. The CDR3 DNA reads as TGTGCCAGCAGTTTTAGGCAGGGGGATCAGCCCCAGCATTTT.

The chain joins TRBV27 to TRBJ2-7, with a weak D call TRBD2 (6 bases). From germline, CDR1 is MNHEY and CDR2 SMNVEV (reference sequence). The CDR3 consists of 15 residues. Trimming shortened V by 6 bases and J by 5 bases, and 20 bases separated the two germline ends. The CDR3 here is CASRPSLTRAHEQYF. CDR3 DNA: TGTGCCAGCAGACCCTCATTGACTAGGGCTCACGAGCAGTACTTC.

The gene calls are TRBV7-2 and TRBJ2-1; 14 positions match TRBD2. V was pared by 5 bases and J by 0 bases, with 6 bases of the junction left unmatched. CDR3 size: 18 residues. Looked up from germline, CDR1 is SGHTA and CDR2 is FQGNSA. The CDR3 spells CASSRTSGRFSSYNEQFF. CDR3 coding DNA: TGTGCCAGCAGCCGGACTAGCGGGAGGTTCTCCTCCTACAATGAGCAGTTCTTC.

The chain uses TRBV6-5 and TRBJ2-5; weak D call: TRBD2 (5 bases). Germline loops: CDR1 MNHEY, CDR2 SVGAGI. The CDR3 is 13 amino acids. V lost 6 bases and J 5 bases, leaving 13 bases between the germline ends. The CDR3 coding sequence is TGTGCCAGCAGGGTCGAGGGTACGGAGACCCAGTACTTC. Amino acid sequence: CASRVEGTETQYF.

This clone was found once. The chain employs TRBV15 and TRBJ1-5; D ambiguous. V lost 1 base, J lost 5 bases, and 15 bases lay in between. There are 16 residues in the CDR3. Germline CDR1 is LNHNV and CDR2 is YYDKDF (reference sequence). The CDR3 DNA is TGTGCCACCAGCAGAGGGGGAGGCGGAGGTGATCAGCCCCAGCATTTT. Encoded protein: CATSRGGGGGDQPQHF.

The rearrangement joins TRBV2 to TRBJ2-3, with a possible D match to TRBD2 (5 bases). Germline V lookup: CDR1 SNHLY, CDR2 FYNNEI. This CDR3 has 14 amino acids. The V gene lost 6 bases and the J gene lost 0 bases, with 10 bases spanning the gap. The CDR3 loop reads CASRPLGSTDTQYF. The CDR3 DNA sequence: TGTGCCAGCAGGCCACTAGGCAGCACAGATACGCAGTATTTT.

The V gene is TRBV6-6, the J gene TRBJ2-3; possibly TRBD1 for D (6 bases). The germline V gene encodes CDR1 MNHNY and CDR2 SVGAGI (reference sequence). V lost 2 bases and J 3 bases, leaving 12 bases between the germline ends. CDR3 length: 15 amino acids. The CDR3 loop reads CASSYAPGQTDTQYF. CDR3 coding DNA: TGTGCCAGCAGTTACGCCCCGGGACAAACAGATACGCAGTATTTT.

The rearrangement joins TRBV5-6 to TRBJ1-1; possible D gene TRBD1, 6 bases. Germline V gives CDR1 SGHDT, CDR2 YYEEEE. The CDR3 is 17 residues long. V lost 0 bases and J lost 1, with 16 bases in between. CDR3 protein: CASSLVLDRGSNTEAFF. CDR3 coding DNA: TGTGCCAGCAGCTTGGTCTTGGACAGAGGGTCGAACACTGAAGCTTTCTTT.

This chain links TRBV28 with TRBJ1-2; TRBD1 matches 8 bases. Germline trimming cut 5 bases from V and 5 bases from J; bases unmatched to any gene: 10. The germline V gene encodes CDR1 MDHEN and CDR2 SYDVKM. The CDR3 spans 15 residues. CDR3 DNA: TGTGCCAGCAGTGCCGGACAGGGAATCCCGTATGGCTACACCTTC. It yields the protein CASSAGQGIPYGYTF.